This passage covers 21 T cell receptor beta chains from one sample sequenced in a study of graft-versus-host responses after intestinal transplantation. The method was immunoSEQ multiplex PCR; TCRdb's version includes in-frame clones alone and lacks a portion of them. The sample lists around 17,000 clones, 75% to 90% seen once, with approximately 5.6% in the top ten. Material: PBMCs, obtained roughly 110 days after intestinal transplant. Receptors originate from a human patient who received an intestinal transplant, so some T cells may come from the graft donor.

The chain employs TRBV5-4 and TRBJ1-2, with no clear D. The germline V gene encodes CDR1 SGHNT and CDR2 YYREEE (reference sequence). V was clipped by 0 bases and J by 6 bases, with 3 bases between them. The CDR3 extends over 11 amino acids. The CDR3 here is CASSLADGYTF. The CDR3 DNA follows: TGTGCCAGCAGCTTGGCGGATGGCTACACCTTC.

The rearrangement uses TRBV28 and TRBJ2-7; D is perhaps TRBD1 or TRBD2 (5 bases each). The V gene's germline CDR1 is MDHEN and CDR2 SYDVKM. Between the trimmed V and J ends, which lost 2 bases and 0 bases, there was a span of 8 bases. This CDR3 spans 14 amino acids. The CDR3 coding sequence is TGTGCCAGCAGTTTAGAGGGGAACTCCTACGAGCAGTACTTC. Translated: CASSLEGNSYEQYF. The whole variable domain, remainder taken from reference TRBV28 and TRBJ2-7, is DVKVTQSSRYLVKRTGEKVFLECVQDMDHENMFWYRQDPGLGLRLIYFSYDVKMKEKGDIPEGYSVSREKKERFSLILESASTNQTSMYLCASSLEGNSYEQYFGPGTRLTVT.

The CDR3 DNA reads as TGTGCCAGCAGCTTCCTAGGAGGTATCAACAATGAGCAGTTCTTC. Residues: CASSFLGGINNEQFF. The chain is built from TRBV7-9 and TRBJ2-1; possibly TRBD2 for D (5 bases). This CDR3 has 15 amino acids. V lost 3 bases, J lost 5 bases, and 14 bases lay in between. Germline assignment: CDR1 SEHNR and CDR2 FQNEAQ (reference sequence).

V usage is TRBV4-2 and J usage is TRBJ2-4; 16 bases are shared with TRBD2. V gave up 4 bases and J gave up 0 bases; unmatched junction bases: 9. The CDR3 is 20 residues long. CDR1 is LGHNA and CDR2 is YNFKEQ in the germline V gene. This chain's CDR3 is CASSRGAGLAGGIAKNIQYF. The CDR3 nucleotides read TGTGCCAGCAGCCGCGGTGCGGGACTAGCGGGAGGGATAGCCAAAAACATTCAGTACTTC.

The chain joins TRBV4-1 to TRBJ2-1; 8 positions agree with TRBD2. Germline V gene lookup returns CDR1 MGHRA and CDR2 YSYEKL. CDR3 length: 16 amino acids. The ends lost 0 bases at V and 6 bases at J; junction bases unmatched: 7. CDR3 sequence reads: CASSQDDGRAGNEQFF. CDR3 DNA: TGCGCCAGCAGCCAAGACGACGGGAGGGCCGGCAATGAGCAGTTCTTC.

The genes are TRBV19 and TRBJ1-2; TRBD1 matches at 7 bases. J was trimmed by 4 bases and V by 4 bases; bases with no gene match: 0. Germline V gene data show CDR1 as LNHDA and CDR2 as SQIVND (reference sequence). The CDR3 extends over 12 amino acids. The CDR3 spells CASSRQGYGYTF. CDR3 sequence (DNA): TGTGCCAGTAGTAGACAGGGCTATGGCTACACCTTC.

The chain has TRBV2 and TRBJ1-1; D gene uncertain. The CDR3 loop spans 14 amino acids. Between the trimmed V and J ends, which lost 3 bases and 1 base, there was a span of 9 bases. Germline CDR1 SNHLY, CDR2 FYNNEI. DNA of the CDR3: TGTGCCAGCAGTGAGAGGACGGCGAACACTGAAGCTTTCTTT. It specifies CASSERTANTEAFF. The full variable domain, in which reference TRBV2 and TRBJ1-1 provide the parts outside the CDR3, is EPEVTQTPSHQVTQMGQEVILRCVPISNHLYFYWYRQILGQKVEFLVSFYNNEISEKSEIFDDQFSVERPDGSNFTLKIRSTKLEDSAMYFCASSERTANTEAFFGQGTRLTVV.

This chain uses TRBV4-3 with TRBJ2-1, with 7 nucleotides matching TRBD2. V gave up 0 bases and J gave up 4 bases; unmatched junction bases: 3. CDR1 and CDR2 from the germline V gene are LGHNA and YSLEER. The length of the CDR3 is 15 residues. Here the CDR3 DNA reads TGCGCCAGCAGCCAAGAACTAGCGACGTACAATGAGCAGTTCTTC. Residues: CASSQELATYNEQFF.

The chain couples TRBV30 to TRBJ2-7; D is perhaps TRBD1 or TRBD2 (5 bases each). The ends were cut back, 6 bases at V and 2 bases at J, with 17 bases in the middle. The V gene's germline CDR1 is GTSNPN and CDR2 SVGIG (reference sequence). CDR3 length: 14 amino acids. CDR3 residues: CACNIPGLPYEQYF. In nucleotides, the CDR3 is TGTGCCTGCAATATACCGGGGCTCCCCTACGAGCAGTACTTC.

The chain joins TRBV27 to TRBJ1-1, with D possibly being TRBD1 (5 bases). The CDR3 sequence is 13 residues long. V dropped 6 bases and J dropped 4 bases, with 12 bases sitting between them. The V gene's germline CDR1 is MNHEY and CDR2 SMNVEV (reference sequence). CDR3 DNA: TGTGCCAGCAGGGGGCGCGATAGCACTGAAGCTTTCTTT. Translation: CASRGRDSTEAFF.

This rearrangement joins TRBV7-2 to TRBJ1-6; TRBD1 is a possible D gene (5 bases). This CDR3 comprises 13 residues. The V end was cut by 6 bases, the J end by 6 bases, with 9 bases between. Germline CDR1 and CDR2: SGHTA and FQGNSA. DNA for the CDR3: TGTGCCAGCAGTCCGGGGCCTAATTCACCCCTCCACTTT. It encodes CASSPGPNSPLHF.

This chain links TRBV6-6 with TRBJ2-1; no clear D. The V gene's germline CDR1 is MNHNY and CDR2 SVGAGI (reference sequence). This CDR3 spans 14 amino acids. V lost 8 bases to trimming and J lost 6 bases, with 17 bases between them. The CDR3 loop is CASQDPQNRNEQFF. CDR3 nucleotides: TGTGCCAGCCAAGACCCCCAGAACCGCAATGAGCAGTTCTTC.

This rearrangement joins TRBV13 to TRBJ2-7; 8 positions agree with TRBD1. The CDR3 extends over 16 amino acids. CDR1 PRHDT and CDR2 FYEKMQ come from the germline V gene (reference sequence). Unmatched junction bases numbered 12, after V lost 3 bases and J lost 5 bases. The DNA of the CDR3 is TGTGCCAGCAGCTTCCGACAGGGGACCGCGGGCCACGAGCAGTACTTC. Its translation is CASSFRQGTAGHEQYF. Full variable domain (outside the CDR3, taken from reference TRBV13 and TRBJ2-7): AAGVIQSPRHLIKEKRETATLKCYPIPRHDTVYWYQQGPGQDPQFLISFYEKMQSDKGSIPDRFSAQQFSDYHSELNMSSLELGDSALYFCASSFRQGTAGHEQYFGPGTRLTVT.

The rearrangement joins TRBV9 to TRBJ2-1, with TRBD2 matching over 8 bases. V lost 2 bases and J lost 4; bases outside the gene matches: 8. The CDR3 runs to 16 residues. CDR1 is SGDLS and CDR2 is YYNGEE in the germline V gene. DNA of the CDR3: TGTGCCAGCAGCGTGGATATAGCGGGACCTTACAATGAGCAGTTCTTC. Amino acid sequence: CASSVDIAGPYNEQFF.

The CDR3 reads CASSLGAGPSYEQYF. CDR3 in DNA: TGTGCCAGCAGCTTAGGTGCAGGGCCTTCCTACGAGCAGTACTTC. The rearrangement uses TRBV7-6 and TRBJ2-7, with TRBD1 as a possible D gene (5 bases). The V end was cut by 1 base, the J end by 1 base, with 11 bases between. Germline CDR1 SGHVS, CDR2 FNYEAQ. The CDR3 runs 15 residues.

The chain combines TRBV7-9 with TRBJ2-5; D is possibly TRBD1 (6 bases). V was cut by 1 base and J by 1 base, with 22 bases left in between. This CDR3 contains 19 residues. Germline-derived CDR1 and CDR2 are SEHNR and FQNEAQ (reference sequence). Here the CDR3 DNA reads TGTGCCAGCAGCTTAGTAGGGGGTGTTGGGGGAAGAGGCCAAGAGACCCAGTACTTC. Translating gives CASSLVGGVGGRGQETQYF. Based on the CDR3 plus reference TRBV7-9 and TRBJ2-5, the full variable domain is DTGVSQNPRHKITKRGQNVTFRCDPISEHNRLYWYRQTLGQGPEFLTYFQNEAQLEKSRLLSDRFSAERPKGSFSTLEIQRTEQGDSAMYLCASSLVGGVGGRGQETQYFGPGTRLLVL.

The rearrangement uses TRBV10-3 and TRBJ1-1; a weak D match, TRBD1 (5 bases). The germline CDR1 and CDR2 sequences are ENHRY and SYGVKD. Trimming pared 4 bases from V and 5 bases from J, leaving 8 bases between. This CDR3 has 12 amino acids. CDR3 sequence (DNA): TGTGCCATCAGTGGGAGGGGAACTGAAGCTTTCTTT. This codes for CAISGRGTEAFF.

This clone was counted once. The chain combines TRBV4-1 with TRBJ2-7; D might be TRBD1 (6 bases). The V gene lost 2 bases and the J gene lost 2 bases, with 10 bases spanning the gap. The CDR3 is 14 residues long. CDR1 is MGHRA, CDR2 YSYEKL, per germline. For the CDR3, the DNA is TGCGCCAGCAGCCAATCTGAGGGGGCCTACGAGCAGTACTTC. The encoded protein is CASSQSEGAYEQYF.

This clone was detected only once. This chain links TRBV30 with TRBJ1-5; the match to TRBD1 covers 9 bases. V lost 1 base, J lost 3 bases, and 4 bases stayed unmatched. Germline values: CDR1 GTSNPN, CDR2 SVGIG (reference sequence). This CDR3 spans 15 amino acids. The CDR3 region has the DNA TGTGCCTGGAGTGGGGGACAGGGTTACAATCAGCCCCAGCATTTT. The encoded protein is CAWSGGQGYNQPQHF. The entire variable domain, with the rest obtained from reference TRBV30 and TRBJ1-5, is as follows: SQTIHQWPATLVQPVGSPLSLECTVEGTSNPNLYWYRQAAGRGLQLLFYSVGIGQISSEVPQNLSASRPQDRQFILSSKKLLLSDSGFYLCAWSGGQGYNQPQHFGDGTRLSIL.

The V call is TRBV6-5, the J call TRBJ1-1; D not certain. Germline V gives CDR1 MNHEY, CDR2 SVGAGI. Trimming shortened V by 4 bases and J by 10 bases, and 7 bases separated the two germline ends. The CDR3 is made up of 10 amino acids. CDR3 region: CASSLERAFF. The CDR3 DNA reads TGTGCCAGCAGTTTGGAGAGAGCTTTCTTT.

The chain has TRBV30 and TRBJ1-5, with a weak D call TRBD1 (5 bases). In germline, CDR1 is GTSNPN, CDR2 SVGIG (reference sequence). The V and J ends lost 7 bases and 11 bases respectively, with 15 bases between them. This CDR3 spans 11 amino acids. The DNA of the CDR3 is TGTGCCTTCCGGGGCGAGCCAGCCCAGCATTTT. Translation gives CAFRGEPAQHF.